Presented here are 18 T cell receptor beta chains from one specimen sequenced in a study of T cell responses to AZD1222 COVID-19 vaccine. Data came from immunoSEQ multiplex PCR; TCRdb stores just in-frame clones and leaves some out. Of 110,000 to 150,000 clones detected, roughly 91% appear once; the ten largest clones hold roughly 9.1%. This specimen consisted of peripheral blood, obtained on day 0 of AZD1222 vaccination. The origin of the receptors is an adult in good health.

The V and J genes are TRBV9 and TRBJ1-3, with no clear D. CDR1 SGDLS and CDR2 YYNGEE come from the germline V gene. The V gene lost 0 bases and the J gene lost 10 bases, with 14 bases spanning the gap. The CDR3 length is 14 residues. CDR3 region: CASSVELVLGTIYF. CDR3 in DNA: TGTGCCAGCAGCGTAGAGTTAGTTCTGGGAACCATATATTTT. The full variable domain, with the rest looked up from reference TRBV9 and TRBJ1-3, is DSGVTQTPKHLITATGQRVTLRCSPRSGDLSVYWYQQSLDQGLQFLIQYYNGEERAKGNILERFSAQQFPDLHSELNLSSLELGDSALYFCASSVELVLGTIYFGEGSWLTVV.

The chain carries TRBV6-5 and TRBJ2-7; D remains unclear. CDR3 length equals 15 residues. Trimming pared 0 bases from V and 2 bases from J, leaving 11 bases between. Germline V lookup: CDR1 MNHEY, CDR2 SVGAGI. The CDR3 sequence is CASSYSVVGPYEQYF. CDR3 in DNA: TGTGCCAGCAGTTACTCAGTAGTTGGTCCCTACGAGCAGTACTTC.

This chain connects TRBV10-2 to TRBJ2-5, with D possibly being TRBD1 or TRBD2 (7 bases each). Deletions cut 0 bases from V and 0 bases from J, with 20 bases between. The germline V gene encodes CDR1 WSHSY and CDR2 SAAADI. The CDR3 is 19 amino acids. CDR3 in DNA: TGCGCCAGCAGTGAGTCACTACCAGGGGGGGTAGTGTACCAAGAGACCCAGTACTTC. It yields the protein CASSESLPGGVVYQETQYF.

This chain connects TRBV18 to TRBJ2-3, with 10 bases matching TRBD2. From germline, CDR1 is KGHSH and CDR2 LQKENI. The CDR3 spans 17 residues. The V and J ends lost 1 base and 2 bases, in that order; junction bases with no gene match: 6. CDR3 DNA: TGTGCCAGCTCACCACTGAGGAGCGGGGGGGACACAGATACGCAGTATTTT. Its translation: CASSPLRSGGDTDTQYF. Using reference TRBV18 and TRBJ2-3 for the parts outside the CDR3, the full variable domain is NAGVMQNPRHLVRRRGQEARLRCSPMKGHSHVYWYRQLPEEGLKFMVYLQKENIIDESGMPKERFSAEFPKEGPSILRIQQVVRGDSAAYFCASSPLRSGGDTDTQYFGPGTRLTVL.

The chain combines TRBV6-5 with TRBJ1-6, with unresolved D. From germline, CDR1 is MNHEY and CDR2 SVGAGI. The CDR3 loop spans 15 amino acids. The V end was cut by 0 bases, the J end by 9 bases, with 12 bases between. CDR3 loop: CASSYSPDQASPLHF. In nucleotides, the CDR3 is TGTGCCAGCAGTTACTCCCCGGATCAGGCTTCACCCCTCCACTTT.

J is TRBJ2-2 and V is TRBV20-1; D gene unclear. The CDR3 runs to 11 residues. Germline V gene lookup returns CDR1 DFQATT and CDR2 SNEGSKA (reference sequence). The CDR3 spells CSAPRNGELFF. CDR3 DNA sequence: TGCAGCGCCCCGAGGAACGGGGAGCTGTTTTTT.

The V and J genes are TRBV4-1 and TRBJ1-2; perhaps TRBD1 as D (5 bases). CDR1 and CDR2 from the germline V gene are MGHRA and YSYEKL. The CDR3 extends over 12 amino acids. The V and J ends lost 4 bases and 7 bases respectively, with 10 bases between them. CDR3 DNA sequence: TGCGCCAGCAGCCCTGTTGGGGGTGGCTACACCTTC. As protein: CASSPVGGGYTF.

This rearrangement joins TRBV6-5 to TRBJ1-5, with D possibly being TRBD1 (5 bases). Germline V gene lookup returns CDR1 MNHEY and CDR2 SVGAGI. The V gene lost 5 bases and the J gene lost 6 bases, with 11 bases spanning the gap. CDR3 size: 13 residues. CDR3 protein: CASSQTDGQPQHF. For the CDR3, the DNA is TGTGCCAGCAGTCAGACAGACGGTCAGCCCCAGCATTTT.

The genes are TRBV5-6 and TRBJ2-2; the D call may be TRBD1 or TRBD2 (6 bases each). Germline CDR1 is SGHDT and CDR2 is YYEEEE. The CDR3 has 16 residues. The germline V and J ends were trimmed by 0 bases and 5 bases, with 14 bases remaining between them. This CDR3 reads CASSLVRGQITGELFF. The CDR3 bases are TGTGCCAGCAGCTTGGTCCGGGGGCAAATTACCGGGGAGCTGTTTTTT.

The chain employs TRBV9 and TRBJ1-5; D gene unclear. This CDR3 region has 13 residues. Per the germline V gene, CDR1 is SGDLS and CDR2 is YYNGEE. V shed 3 bases and J shed 7 bases, with 11 bases lying between them. CDR3 nucleotides: TGTGCCAGCAGCGCAACCTACAGACAGCCCCAGCATTTT. It specifies CASSATYRQPQHF.

Regarding this clone: At one of its ends the junction is not consistent with the germline gene, which may arise from a read error. V is TRBV6-5 and J is TRBJ1-2; 8 nucleotides match TRBD1. Germline V CDR1 and CDR2: MNHEY, SVGAGI. The CDR3 totals 14 residues. The CDR3 bases are TGTGCCAGCAGTGACTCAGGGGGCGGGAATGGCTACACCTTC. This gives the protein CASSDSGGGNGYTF.

This clone showed up just once. CDR3 protein: CASSRGGHRLIGQPQHF. CDR3 coding DNA: TGTGCCAGTAGCCGTGGGGGCCACCGACTCATCGGTCAGCCCCAGCATTTT. This chain links TRBV19 with TRBJ1-5; TRBD1 is a possible D gene (6 bases). The CDR3 totals 17 residues. Germline V gene sequence: CDR1 LNHDA, CDR2 SQIVND (reference sequence). V was pared by 6 bases and J by 6 bases, with 24 bases between.

The chain carries TRBV5-6 and TRBJ2-3; 9 nucleotides line up with TRBD1. The CDR3 has 16 residues. CDR1 and CDR2 from the germline V gene are SGHDT and YYEEEE. With V trimmed by 4 bases and J by 3 bases, 9 bases remained unmatched. The CDR3 DNA reads TGTGCCAGCAGCCCCCCGACAGGGGGACGTACAGATACGCAGTATTTT. Its translation is CASSPPTGGRTDTQYF.

V gene TRBV19 combines with J gene TRBJ1-2, with unresolved D. This CDR3 is 14 amino acids long. From germline, CDR1 is LNHDA and CDR2 SQIVND (reference sequence). Trimming pared 6 bases from V and 7 bases from J, leaving 18 bases between. The CDR3 region has the DNA TGTGCCAGTAGACGTTCGTTACAATCGGGTGGCTACACCTTC. It codes for CASRRSLQSGGYTF.

V usage is TRBV7-2 and J usage is TRBJ1-2; TRBD1 agrees at 8 bases. The ends lost 1 base at V and 8 bases at J; junction bases unmatched: 6. This CDR3 region has 14 residues. Germline CDR1 SGHTA, CDR2 FQGNSA. CDR3 in amino acids: CASSLGPGGAGYTF. DNA of the CDR3: TGTGCCAGCAGCTTAGGCCCAGGGGGCGCCGGCTACACCTTC. Looking up the rest from reference TRBV7-2 and TRBJ1-2 gives the full variable domain: GAGVSQSPSNKVTEKGKDVELRCDPISGHTALYWYRQSLGQGLEFLIYFQGNSAPDKSGLPSDRFSAERTGGSVSTLTIQRTQQEDSAVYLCASSLGPGGAGYTFGSGTRLTVV.

The rearrangement links TRBV3-1 (or the pseudogene TRBV3-2) to TRBJ2-4; TRBD2 matches 16 bases. From germline, CDR1 is LGHDT and CDR2 YNNKEL (reference sequence). This CDR3 contains 19 residues. Germline trimming cut 4 bases from V and 0 bases from J; bases unmatched to any gene: 6. CDR3 loop: CASSRGTSGGGLAKNIQYF. The CDR3, as DNA: TGTGCCAGCAGCCGCGGGACTAGCGGGGGGGGACTAGCCAAAAACATTCAGTACTTC.

This chain uses TRBV18 with TRBJ1-1, with D unresolved. Trimming took off 4 bases at V and 3 bases at J, with 12 bases between the two ends. Germline assignment: CDR1 KGHSH and CDR2 LQKENI. The CDR3 is 14 amino acids. Written as DNA, the CDR3 is TGTGCCAGCTCACGGGAGAGCCGTCACACTGAAGCTTTCTTT. Residues: CASSRESRHTEAFF.

In its sample, this clone was seen once. The chain combines TRBV3-1 (or the pseudogene TRBV3-2) with TRBJ1-2; a weak D match, TRBD1 (5 bases). The V end lost 0 bases, the J end lost 8 bases, and 10 bases lay between the germline ends. In germline, CDR1 is LGHDT, CDR2 YNNKEL (reference sequence). The CDR3 contains 13 residues. CDR3: CASSQETARGYTF. In nucleotides, the CDR3 is TGTGCCAGCAGCCAAGAGACAGCGCGGGGCTACACCTTC.